These 12 T cell receptor beta chains were sequenced from one sample in a study of early T cells in non-severe SARS-CoV-2 infection. Each CDR3 protein gets one entry after TCRdb re-called the 5' RACE reads with MiXCR. This repertoire shows approximately 66,000 distinct CDR3 sequences, 9.5% to 15% found once; its top ten account for roughly 4.6%. The specimen sequenced was whole blood. The receptors derive from an adult who was a healthcare worker with PCR-confirmed SARS-CoV-2 infection or an uninfected control (not recorded which).

This clonotype was seen ten or more times. The rearrangement joins TRBV28 to TRBJ2-3; D remains ambiguous. CDR1 and CDR2 from the germline V gene are MDHEN and SYDVKM. The V gene lost 6 bases and the J gene lost 5 bases, with 6 bases spanning the gap. CDR3 length: 11 residues. The CDR3 nucleotides read TGTGCCAGCAGGAAGGAAGATACGCAGTATTTT. It translates to CASRKEDTQYF.

This clonotype was seen more than once but under ten times. This chain connects TRBV3-1 to TRBJ1-4, with 10 nucleotides matching TRBD1. J lost 7 bases, V lost 4 bases, and 6 bases had no gene match. This CDR3 has 15 amino acids. Germline V lookup: CDR1 LGHDT, CDR2 YNNKEL (reference sequence). The CDR3 sequence: CASSPGDRGGEKLFF. CDR3 bases: TGTGCCAGCAGCCCCGGGGACAGGGGAGGTGAAAAACTGTTTTTT.

This clonotype was picked up a small number of times. This chain links TRBV20-1 with TRBJ2-6, with 7 bases matching TRBD1. CDR1 and CDR2 (germline): DFQATT, SNEGSKA (reference sequence). The CDR3 has 13 amino acids. V trimming: 4 bases; J trimming: 5 bases; junction bases outside the gene matches: 2. CDR3 protein: CSATTGRANVLTF. CDR3 bases: TGCAGTGCTACGACAGGGCGGGCCAACGTCCTGACTTTC.

This chain connects TRBV7-8 to TRBJ2-7, with D tentatively TRBD1 (5 bases). The length of the CDR3 is 13 residues. Trimming left V 8 bases short and J 5 bases short, with 16 bases between. Germline CDR1 reads SGHVS; CDR2 reads FQNEAQ. This CDR3 is CASGATARHEQYF. Here the CDR3 DNA reads TGTGCCAGCGGGGCCACCGCACGCCACGAGCAGTACTTC.

The V call is TRBV29-1, the J call TRBJ2-1; unclear D gene. This CDR3 is built from 15 residues. Germline CDR1 SQVTM, CDR2 ANQGSEA. The germline V and J ends were trimmed by 6 bases and 5 bases, with 20 bases remaining between them. The CDR3 protein is CSVAALVSLHNEQFF. CDR3 DNA: TGCAGCGTGGCCGCCCTAGTTAGCCTCCACAATGAGCAGTTCTTC.

This chain connects TRBV4-1 to TRBJ2-4, with D uncertain. V lost 1 base, J lost 0 bases, and 7 bases lay in between. The CDR3 has 15 amino acids. The V gene's germline CDR1 is MGHRA and CDR2 YSYEKL. The CDR3 protein is CASSQVVLAKNIQYF. The CDR3 DNA reads as TGCGCCAGCAGCCAAGTGGTATTAGCCAAAAACATTCAGTACTTC.

Many counts were recorded for this clonotype. This sequence joins TRBV7-2 and TRBJ1-5; 8 nucleotides match TRBD1. Losses at the gene ends were 4 bases for V and 7 bases for J; bases not matched to a gene: 12. The germline gives CDR1 SGHTA, CDR2 FQGNSA. This CDR3 region has 16 residues. CDR3 sequence: CASSSPDRGYYQPQHF. The CDR3 bases are TGTGCCAGCAGCTCGCCAGACAGGGGTTATTACCAGCCCCAGCATTTT.

Concerning this clonotype itself: A read error is possible here, since a much larger clone lies one base away. The V and J genes are TRBV7-2 and TRBJ1-1; D possibly corresponds to TRBD1 (6 bases). Germline V lookup: CDR1 SGHTA, CDR2 FQGNSA. This CDR3 is 13 amino acids long. CDR3 nucleotides: TGTGCCAGCAGCTCTACAGGGATCAGTGAAGTTTTCTTT. It is translated as CASSSTGISEVFF.

The V and J genes are TRBV20-1 and TRBJ2-5; 11 nucleotides agree with TRBD2. J lost 5 bases, V lost 4 bases, and 6 bases had no gene match. CDR3 length equals 14 residues. CDR1 and CDR2 from the germline V gene are DFQATT and SNEGSKA (reference sequence). The CDR3 spells CSAIRTSGWETQYF. CDR3 nucleotide sequence: TGCAGTGCTATCCGGACTAGCGGGTGGGAGACCCAGTACTTC.

This clonotype has a handful of counts. The chain couples TRBV6-4 to TRBJ2-1, with TRBD2 matching over 10 bases. Unmatched junction bases numbered 3, after V lost 6 bases and J lost 4 bases. The CDR3 is 14 amino acids. Germline CDR1 and CDR2: MRHNA and SNTAGT. The CDR3 DNA reads as TGTGCCAGCAGCGAGCGGGGGGGGTACAATGAGCAGTTCTTC. It yields the protein CASSERGGYNEQFF.

There are many counts of this clonotype. V usage is TRBV20-1 and J usage is TRBJ1-1; 7 bases align to TRBD1. There are 14 residues in the CDR3. Germline trimming cut 6 bases from V and 2 bases from J; bases unmatched to any gene: 9. In germline, CDR1 is DFQATT, CDR2 SNEGSKA (reference sequence). In DNA, the CDR3 is TGCAGTGCGCGGACTAGACAGGGAAACACTGAAGCTTTCTTT. Protein: CSARTRQGNTEAFF.

This clonotype was seen a few times. The rearrangement links TRBV6-1 to TRBJ2-3; 11 nucleotides match TRBD2. This CDR3 comprises 15 residues. Losses at the gene ends were 1 base for V and 5 bases for J; bases not matched to a gene: 2. Germline-derived CDR1 and CDR2 are MNHNS and SASEGT. The CDR3 protein is CASSEGTSGGDTQYF. CDR3 nucleotide sequence: TGTGCCAGCAGTGAAGGTACTAGCGGGGGAGATACGCAGTATTTT.